The 25 T cell receptor beta chains in this list originate from one sample, sequenced in a study of blood T cell repertoires in COVID-19. The assay was immunoSEQ multiplex PCR, and TCRdb's table has in-frame clones only and misses some. The sample contains some 390,000 clones, 70% to 90% of which appear only once. Sequenced sample: peripheral blood. Receptors originate from a woman between 55 and 75 years old with COVID-19, enrolled during active disease.

The chain is built from TRBV4-2 and TRBJ1-4; TRBD1 agrees at 8 bases. V dropped 3 bases and J dropped 5; count of bases not matched to a gene: 5. This CDR3 contains 15 residues. Germline CDR1 LGHNA, CDR2 YNFKEQ. The CDR3 nucleotides read TGTGCCAGCAGCCAGGTCAGGGGGCAGAATGAAAAACTGTTTTTT. Translating it yields CASSQVRGQNEKLFF.

J is TRBJ1-6 and V is TRBV5-1; D is possibly TRBD1 (5 bases). Deletions cut 5 bases from V and 7 bases from J, with 25 bases between. The CDR3 extends over 18 amino acids. The V gene's germline CDR1 is SGHRS and CDR2 YFSETQ. CDR3 protein: CASSSGGLAGGGNSPLHF. The CDR3 DNA reads as TGCGCCAGCAGTTCGGGCGGGCTCGCGGGGGGTGGAAATTCACCCCTCCACTTT.

The chain combines TRBV3-1 (or the pseudogene TRBV3-2) with TRBJ1-4, with TRBD1 matching over 7 bases. The CDR3 loop spans 15 amino acids. Germline V gene lookup returns CDR1 LGHDT and CDR2 YNNKEL (reference sequence). J lost 7 bases, V lost 4 bases, and 9 bases had no gene match. The CDR3 region has the DNA TGTGCCAGCAGCCTTCGTGGAGGGGGCTTTGAAAAACTGTTTTTT. Protein sequence: CASSLRGGGFEKLFF.

The chain carries TRBV7-2 and TRBJ2-7; 9 nucleotides align to TRBD2. CDR3 length: 16 amino acids. Germline values: CDR1 SGHTA, CDR2 FQGNSA. J gave up 0 bases and V 0 bases, and 3 bases lay outside the gene matches. CDR3 protein: CASSLALSGSSYEQYF. CDR3 DNA sequence: TGTGCCAGCAGCTTAGCCCTTAGCGGGAGCTCCTACGAGCAGTACTTC. Complete variable domain (other parts from reference TRBV7-2 and TRBJ2-7): GAGVSQSPSNKVTEKGKDVELRCDPISGHTALYWYRQSLGQGLEFLIYFQGNSAPDKSGLPSDRFSAERTGGSVSTLTIQRTQQEDSAVYLCASSLALSGSSYEQYFGPGTRLTVT.

V usage is TRBV24-1 and J usage is TRBJ2-2; perhaps TRBD1 as D (6 bases). CDR3 length: 12 amino acids. Germline V gene data show CDR1 as KGHDR and CDR2 as SFDVKD. Trimming stripped 10 bases from V and 6 bases from J, with 11 bases between. The CDR3 DNA reads TGTGCCACGTCCAGGGGAGCCGGGGAGCTGTTTTTT. Translated: CATSRGAGELFF.

This chain connects TRBV6-5 to TRBJ1-6; D call uncertain. The CDR3 loop spans 15 amino acids. Germline values: CDR1 MNHEY, CDR2 SVGAGI. V lost 5 bases and J lost 0, with 8 bases in between. Here the CDR3 reads CASSRVFSYNSPLHF. Here the CDR3 DNA reads TGTGCCAGCAGTCGCGTTTTCTCCTATAATTCACCCCTCCACTTT.

This clone was seen once. J is TRBJ2-7 and V is TRBV28, with D possibly TRBD2 on 5 matching bases. Germline-derived CDR1 and CDR2 are MDHEN and SYDVKM. CDR3 length: 14 residues. Deletions cut 2 bases from V and 3 bases from J, with 11 bases between. CDR3 residues: CASSLIPGYYEQYF. The CDR3 DNA is TGTGCCAGCAGTTTAATTCCGGGATACTACGAGCAGTACTTC.

A word on this clone: Other nucleotide sequences from this sample produce the same CDR3. J is TRBJ1-1 and V is TRBV18; the D is unclear. The germline V gene has CDR1 KGHSH and CDR2 LQKENI. This CDR3 region has 13 residues. V lost 6 bases to trimming and J lost 0 bases, with 8 bases between them. The CDR3 nucleotides are TGTGCCAGCTCTCCCGGTTTGAACACTGAAGCTTTCTTT. This encodes CASSPGLNTEAFF. Full variable domain (remainder filled in from reference TRBV18 and TRBJ1-1): NAGVMQNPRHLVRRRGQEARLRCSPMKGHSHVYWYRQLPEEGLKFMVYLQKENIIDESGMPKERFSAEFPKEGPSILRIQQVVRGDSAAYFCASSPGLNTEAFFGQGTRLTVV.

The gene calls are TRBV6-5 and TRBJ2-7; a weak D match, TRBD1 (6 bases). Trimming removed 6 bases at V and 3 bases at J, with 9 bases between. CDR1 and CDR2 from the germline V gene are MNHEY and SVGAGI. The CDR3 contains 12 residues. The DNA for the CDR3 is TGTGCCAGCAGGGGACACCTCTACGAGCAGTACTTC. It encodes CASRGHLYEQYF.

The rearrangement links TRBV7-2 to TRBJ2-3, with 12 bases fitting TRBD2. The V segment lost 2 bases and the J segment 1 base; nucleotides outside the gene matches: 4. This CDR3 region has 17 residues. Germline CDR1 is SGHTA and CDR2 is FQGNSA. As DNA, the CDR3 is TGTGCCAGCAGCTTACCTAGCGGGGGGGCGGGCACAGATACGCAGTATTTT. It specifies CASSLPSGGAGTDTQYF.

The chain links TRBV7-9 to TRBJ1-6; D perhaps matches TRBD1 (6 bases). V was pared by 5 bases and J by 8 bases, with 22 bases between. There are 17 residues in the CDR3. Germline CDR1 reads SEHNR; CDR2 reads FQNEAQ (reference sequence). Here the CDR3 reads CASSLAGGGAKDSPLHF. The DNA of the CDR3 is TGTGCCAGCAGCCTTGCCGGCGGGGGGGCAAAAGATTCACCCCTCCACTTT. Filled out from reference TRBV7-9 and TRBJ1-6, the complete variable domain reads DTGVSQNPRHKITKRGQNVTFRCDPISEHNRLYWYRQTLGQGPEFLTYFQNEAQLEKSRLLSDRFSAERPKGSFSTLEIQRTEQGDSAMYLCASSLAGGGAKDSPLHFGNGTRLTVT.

The CDR3 DNA follows: TGTGCCAGCAGCTCGTTCAGGGGCTACGAGCAGTACTTC. This encodes CASSSFRGYEQYF. This chain joins TRBV7-6 and TRBJ2-7; D may be TRBD1 (6 bases). Germline-derived CDR1 and CDR2 are SGHVS and FNYEAQ. V dropped 4 bases and J dropped 3 bases, with 10 bases sitting between them. The CDR3 extends over 13 amino acids.

The rearrangement uses TRBV4-1 and TRBJ2-1, with a tentative D call TRBD2 (5 bases). CDR3 size: 15 residues. Per the germline V gene, CDR1 is MGHRA and CDR2 is YSYEKL. Trimming took 4 bases from V and 1 from J, leaving 11 bases between them. The CDR3 nucleotides are TGCGCCAGCAGCCCCGGGGAAGGGTCCTACAATGAGCAGTTCTTC. As protein: CASSPGEGSYNEQFF.

The gene calls are TRBV5-4 and TRBJ1-2, with TRBD1 identical over 9 bases. Unmatched junction bases numbered 3, after V lost 1 base and J lost 8 bases. The CDR3 consists of 13 residues. Germline CDR1 and CDR2: SGHNT and YYREEE (reference sequence). The CDR3 sequence: CASSLRDRAGYTF. As DNA, the CDR3 is TGTGCCAGCAGCTTGCGGGACAGGGCAGGCTACACCTTC. Combining the CDR3 with reference TRBV5-4 and TRBJ1-2 gives the whole variable domain ETGVTQSPTHLIKTRGQQVTLRCSSQSGHNTVSWYQQALGQGPQFIFQYYREEENGRGNFPPRFSGLQFPNYSSELNVNALELDDSALYLCASSLRDRAGYTFGSGTRLTVV.

J is TRBJ2-2 and V is TRBV5-1; the D gene is possibly TRBD2 (6 bases). CDR1 is SGHRS, CDR2 YFSETQ, per germline. The V end was cut by 1 base, the J end by 6 bases, with 13 bases between. The CDR3 spans 15 residues. CDR3 in DNA: TGCGCCAGCAGCTTGCCCCTAGCGCCCCCCGGGGAGCTGTTTTTT. Translation: CASSLPLAPPGELFF.

This clone was counted only a few times. This sequence joins TRBV18 and TRBJ1-6; 7 positions match TRBD1. This CDR3 comprises 14 residues. The germline V gene has CDR1 KGHSH and CDR2 LQKENI. With 2 bases clipped from V and 10 bases from J, the junction kept 5 bases outside the gene matches. The CDR3 DNA sequence: TGTGCCAGCTCACCAGGGCAGGGGGTATCACCCCTCCACTTT. Translated: CASSPGQGVSPLHF.

The rearrangement uses TRBV5-5 and TRBJ1-1, with 7 bases lining up with TRBD1. The CDR3 has 13 amino acids. Germline values: CDR1 SGHKS, CDR2 YYEKEE (reference sequence). Trimming took 3 bases from V and 1 from J; bases not matched to a gene: 0. The CDR3 nucleotides are TGTGCCAGCAGCTGGGACAGGAACACTGAAGCTTTCTTT. Translated, it gives CASSWDRNTEAFF.

This chain uses TRBV5-6 with TRBJ2-5; TRBD2 agrees at 12 bases. Per germline, CDR1 SGHDT and CDR2 YYEEEE. Germline trimming cut 4 bases from V and 2 bases from J; bases unmatched to any gene: 6. This CDR3 region has 16 residues. The CDR3 DNA sequence: TGTGCCAGCAGCACTCGACTAGCGGGGGTACAAGAGACCCAGTACTTC. Translating gives CASSTRLAGVQETQYF.

The chain recombines TRBV4-1 with TRBJ2-2; D uncertain. With 2 bases removed from V and 0 bases from J, the gap between germline ends came to 4 bases. The CDR3 sequence is 14 residues long. CDR1 is MGHRA and CDR2 is YSYEKL in the germline V gene. CDR3 region: CASSQYANTGELFF. DNA for the CDR3: TGCGCCAGCAGCCAATATGCGAACACCGGGGAGCTGTTTTTT.

The CDR3 here is CASSYAGERRGNQPQHF. The CDR3 DNA follows: TGTGCCAGCAGTTACGCAGGGGAGAGAAGAGGCAATCAGCCCCAGCATTTT. The V and J genes are TRBV28 and TRBJ1-5; possible D gene TRBD1, 6 bases. The germline V gene encodes CDR1 MDHEN and CDR2 SYDVKM. The V end lost 4 bases, the J end lost 2 bases, and 18 bases lay between the germline ends. The CDR3 is made up of 17 amino acids.

V and J are TRBV19 and TRBJ2-1; D possibly corresponds to TRBD1 (6 bases). CDR1 LNHDA and CDR2 SQIVND come from the germline V gene (reference sequence). This CDR3 spans 15 amino acids. Trimming pared 1 base from V and 7 bases from J, leaving 14 bases between. The CDR3 here is CASSIGQVIRNEQFF. CDR3 nucleotide sequence: TGTGCCAGTAGTATAGGACAGGTCATTAGGAATGAGCAGTTCTTC.

The chain is built from TRBV6-1 and TRBJ1-1; 10 bases map to TRBD1. CDR1 and CDR2 (germline): MNHNS, SASEGT. The ends lost 2 bases at V and 11 bases at J; junction bases unmatched: 11. The CDR3 spans 15 residues. The CDR3 sequence: CASSENPGQGTRAFF. The CDR3 bases are TGTGCCAGCAGTGAAAATCCGGGACAGGGGACTCGGGCTTTCTTT.

The rearrangement joins TRBV29-1 to TRBJ2-5; maybe TRBD2 (5 bases). Trimming pared 1 base from V and 7 bases from J, leaving 13 bases between. Germline lookup yields CDR1 SQVTM and CDR2 ANQGSEA. This CDR3 comprises 13 residues. The CDR3 DNA sequence: TGCAGCGTTGAAGTCACCTCCGAGGGGACCCAGTACTTC. Translated, it gives CSVEVTSEGTQYF.

This clone turned up a few times. The chain is built from TRBV4-1 and TRBJ1-3, with TRBD1 matching 8 bases. In germline, CDR1 is MGHRA, CDR2 YSYEKL. V trimming: 2 bases; J trimming: 14 bases; junction bases outside the gene matches: 14. The CDR3 is 15 amino acids. The CDR3 DNA sequence: TGCGCCAGCAGCCAAAAGACAGGGGTGGTGACTCTGCTATATTTT. This encodes CASSQKTGVVTLLYF.

The chain has TRBV28 and TRBJ1-5, with 9 bases identical to TRBD1. V lost 2 bases and J lost 6; bases outside the gene matches: 8. The length of the CDR3 is 16 residues. Germline V lookup: CDR1 MDHEN, CDR2 SYDVKM. CDR3 protein: CASSLADRGKGQPQHF. The CDR3 DNA sequence: TGTGCCAGCAGTTTAGCAGACAGGGGGAAAGGTCAGCCCCAGCATTTT.